The rows below give T cell receptor beta chains drawn from one sample of a study of blood T cell repertoires in COVID-19. TCRdb's copy holds only in-frame clones and misses some; the assay was immunoSEQ multiplex PCR. This table holds about 180,000 clones, roughly 89% found once. Sequencing used PBMCs or T cells enriched from blood (not recorded which). These receptor sequences come from a woman aged 40 to 49 with acute COVID-19. Each CDR3 is given with its conserved first and last residue. D genes are given only for firm matches. Size is omitted from some rows. Given values are once, few, many or a class for expanded clones.

DNA: TGTGCCAGCTCACCATGGCTAGCAGTTCAAGAGACCCAGTACTTC
CDR3: CASSPWLAVQETQYF
size: .
J: TRBJ2-5
V: TRBV18
D: .
length: 15

DNA: TGTGCCCGCCTGGGGGGACCGCCAACTAATGAAAAACTGTTTTTT
CDR3: CARLGGPPTNEKLFF
size: .
J: TRBJ1-4
V: TRBV19
D: .
length: 15

DNA: TGTGCCAGTTCCTTGACAGGGGCGAATCAGCCCCAGCATTTT
CDR3: CASSLTGANQPQHF
size: .
J: TRBJ1-5
V: TRBV19
D: TRBD1
length: 14

DNA: TGCGCCAGCAGCCACCGACTGGAGCTAGCGGGAGGGGTCAAGCTGTTTTTT
CDR3: CASSHRLELAGGVKLFF
size: .
J: TRBJ2-2
V: TRBV4-3
D: TRBD2
length: 17

DNA: TGTGCCAGCAGCTTATCTACTGGGACTAGCGTCTACAATGAGCAGTTCTTC
CDR3: CASSLSTGTSVYNEQFF
size: once
J: TRBJ2-1
V: TRBV11-2
D: TRBD2
length: 17

DNA: TGTGCCAGCCATCCTAGTGAGACTGAAGCTTTCTTT
CDR3: CASHPSETEAFF
size: .
J: TRBJ1-1
V: TRBV2
D: .
length: 12

DNA: TGTGCCAACGGTGGCGGGAGGTCAGATACGCAGTATTTT
CDR3: CANGGGRSDTQYF
size: .
J: TRBJ2-3
V: TRBV30
D: TRBD2
length: 13

DNA: TGTGCCAGCAGTCTCCGCGGGCATCAGCCCCAGCATTTT
CDR3: CASSLRGHQPQHF
size: .
J: TRBJ1-5
V: TRBV27
D: .
length: 13

DNA: TGTGCCAGCAGTGAAGCACACACTAGCAACTACAATGAGCAGTTCTTC
CDR3: CASSEAHTSNYNEQFF
size: .
J: TRBJ2-1
V: TRBV2
D: .
length: 16

DNA: TGTGCCAGCAGCCTTAGCCCCCTAGAGGACAGGGGGCCCCACGAGCAGTACTTC
CDR3: CASSLSPLEDRGPHEQYF
size: .
J: TRBJ2-7
V: TRBV7-9
D: TRBD1
length: 18

DNA: TGCGCCAGCAGCCAAGATCCCCCGCTAGTTAACGAGCAGTACTTC
CDR3: CASSQDPPLVNEQYF
size: .
J: TRBJ2-7
V: TRBV4-1
D: .
length: 15

DNA: TGCGCCAGCAGCCAAGGAGTGGGGCAGGGGAGTACCTATGGCTACACCTTC
CDR3: CASSQGVGQGSTYGYTF
size: .
J: TRBJ1-2
V: TRBV4-1
D: .
length: 17

DNA: TGTGCCAGTAGTATTAACGGGGGGGAAAATCAGCCCCAGCATTTT
CDR3: CASSINGGENQPQHF
size: .
J: TRBJ1-5
V: TRBV19
D: .
length: 15

DNA: TGTGCCAGCCGCAACGGGGCAGGGGTCATTCAGTACTTC
CDR3: CASRNGAGVIQYF
size: .
J: TRBJ2-4
V: TRBV7-2
D: .
length: 13

DNA: TGTGCCAGCAAAGGACAGGGTACCTACGAGCAGTACTTC
CDR3: CASKGQGTYEQYF
size: .
J: TRBJ2-7
V: TRBV6-5
D: TRBD1
length: 13

DNA: TGTGCCAGCAGGCGACAGGGGTTGGGAGAGCAGTACTTC
CDR3: CASRRQGLGEQYF
size: once
J: TRBJ2-7
V: TRBV6-6
D: TRBD1
length: 13

DNA: TGCAGCGTTGAAGATCTTCCCGCTAGCGGCTCCTACGAGCAGTACTTC
CDR3: CSVEDLPASGSYEQYF
size: .
J: TRBJ2-7
V: TRBV29-1
D: TRBD2
length: 16

DNA: TGCGCCAGCAGCTTGGGGCAGGAAAATGAAAAACTGTTTTTT
CDR3: CASSLGQENEKLFF
size: .
J: TRBJ1-4
V: TRBV5-1
D: .
length: 14

DNA: TGTGCCAGTAGTATGGCGGGGCTTGGCACAGATACGCAGTATTTT
CDR3: CASSMAGLGTDTQYF
size: .
J: TRBJ2-3
V: TRBV19
D: .
length: 15

DNA: TGTGCCAGCAGCTCCACACAGGGCTCGGGGCAGTACTTC
CDR3: CASSSTQGSGQYF
size: .
J: TRBJ2-7
V: TRBV13
D: .
length: 13

DNA: TGTGCCAGCAGCCAACCCGGAGGGGGCAATAGTGGCTACGAGCAGTACTTC
CDR3: CASSQPGGGNSGYEQYF
size: .
J: TRBJ2-7
V: TRBV3-1/TRBV3-2
D: .
length: 17

DNA: TGTGCCAGCAGCTCGGAGACTAGCGGGAGGGCGGGAGATACGCAGTATTTT
CDR3: CASSSETSGRAGDTQYF
size: .
J: TRBJ2-3
V: TRBV5-4
D: TRBD2
length: 17

DNA: TGTGCCAGCAGTACGCTAGCGGGGCCCTACGAGCAGTACTTC
CDR3: CASSTLAGPYEQYF
size: .
J: TRBJ2-7
V: TRBV28
D: TRBD2
length: 14

DNA: TGTGCCTGCCGGGGACTCAATGGGGTTGAAAAACTGTTTTTT
CDR3: CACRGLNGVEKLFF
size: once
J: TRBJ1-4
V: TRBV30
D: .
length: 14

DNA: TGTGCCAGCAGCTTATGGGGACAGGGAACCCACAATGAGCAGTTCTTC
CDR3: CASSLWGQGTHNEQFF
size: .
J: TRBJ2-1
V: TRBV7-8
D: TRBD1
length: 16

DNA: TGTGCCAGCAGGCCCGGGACAGGGTACATCAATGAGCAGTTCTTC
CDR3: CASRPGTGYINEQFF
size: .
J: TRBJ2-1
V: TRBV6-5
D: TRBD1
length: 15

DNA: TGTGCCAGCTTTCCCCTGGCGGGGGGCCTTGCAACTAATGAAAAACTGTTTTTT
CDR3: CASFPLAGGLATNEKLFF
size: .
J: TRBJ1-4
V: TRBV5-6
D: .
length: 18

DNA: TGTGCCAGCAGCCAAAGGGAAAGGACAGGGGGCCACGAGCAGTACTTC
CDR3: CASSQRERTGGHEQYF
size: .
J: TRBJ2-7
V: TRBV3-1/TRBV3-2
D: TRBD1
length: 16

DNA: TGTGCCAGCACCCAATCGGGGGGTGCTGTCAATGAGCAGTTCTTC
CDR3: CASTQSGGAVNEQFF
size: .
J: TRBJ2-1
V: TRBV5-4
D: TRBD2
length: 15

DNA: TGTGCCAGCAGCCTACGATCTGTACTAGCGGGAGAGCAGTACTTC
CDR3: CASSLRSVLAGEQYF
size: .
J: TRBJ2-7
V: TRBV7-2
D: TRBD2
length: 15

DNA: TGTGCCAGTAGTATAGTGTCAGGGGCTTTGAACACTGAAGCTTTCTTT
CDR3: CASSIVSGALNTEAFF
size: .
J: TRBJ1-1
V: TRBV19
D: .
length: 16

DNA: TGTGCCAGCAGCTCCAGGACAGGGGTGGGCGAGCAGTACTTC
CDR3: CASSSRTGVGEQYF
size: .
J: TRBJ2-7
V: TRBV7-2
D: TRBD1
length: 14

DNA: TGTGCCAGCGGTCGGACTATGGCCTACGAGCAGTACTTC
CDR3: CASGRTMAYEQYF
size: .
J: TRBJ2-7
V: TRBV2
D: .
length: 13

DNA: TGTGCCAGCAGCTTGAGAGACAGGCCAGATACGCAGTATTTT
CDR3: CASSLRDRPDTQYF
size: .
J: TRBJ2-3
V: TRBV7-6
D: .
length: 14

DNA: TGTGCCAGCAGTTTATACGGACAGGGGCTCAGAAACACCATATATTTT
CDR3: CASSLYGQGLRNTIYF
size: .
J: TRBJ1-3
V: TRBV28
D: TRBD1
length: 16

DNA: TGTGCCAGCGGGCGGGTAGGCGGGAGATCTTCCTCCGAGCAGTACTTC
CDR3: CASGRVGGRSSSEQYF
size: .
J: TRBJ2-7
V: TRBV27
D: TRBD2
length: 16

DNA: TGTGCCAGCAGCTTTCTAGCGGGAGTCAATGAGCAGTTCTTC
CDR3: CASSFLAGVNEQFF
size: .
J: TRBJ2-1
V: TRBV7-2
D: TRBD2
length: 14

DNA: TGTGCCAGCAGTGAAGAAGCGGGACAGGGGACCGGAGCCTACGAGCAGTACTTC
CDR3: CASSEEAGQGTGAYEQYF
size: .
J: TRBJ2-7
V: TRBV6-1
D: TRBD1
length: 18

DNA: TGTGCCAGCGGACAGGAGGACACTGAAGCTTTCTTT
CDR3: CASGQEDTEAFF
size: .
J: TRBJ1-1
V: TRBV9
D: TRBD1
length: 12

DNA: TGTGCCAGAAGCTTGGTGTGTCGGGGGGCTCTGGACTACGAGCAGTACTTC
CDR3: CARSLVCRGALDYEQYF
size: .
J: TRBJ2-7
V: TRBV5-3
D: .
length: 17

DNA: TGTGCCAGCAGTTACGCACAGGGGAATCAGCCCCAGCATTTT
CDR3: CASSYAQGNQPQHF
size: .
J: TRBJ1-5
V: TRBV6-5
D: TRBD1
length: 14

DNA: TGTGCCAGCACCCGAACAGGGTACGAGCAGTACTTC
CDR3: CASTRTGYEQYF
size: .
J: TRBJ2-7
V: TRBV2
D: .
length: 12

DNA: TGTGCCAGCAGCCAAACTAGCGGGAGCTCCTACGAGCAGTACTTC
CDR3: CASSQTSGSSYEQYF
size: .
J: TRBJ2-7
V: TRBV4-2
D: TRBD2
length: 15

DNA: TGTGCCAGCAGCGCTCAGGGTGGGAACACCGGGGAGCTGTTTTTT
CDR3: CASSAQGGNTGELFF
size: .
J: TRBJ2-2
V: TRBV11-3
D: .
length: 15

DNA: TGCGCCAGCAGCTTGTCTAGCGGGAGAACTTATGAGCAGTTCTTC
CDR3: CASSLSSGRTYEQFF
size: .
J: TRBJ2-1
V: TRBV5-1
D: TRBD2
length: 15

DNA: TGCGCCAGCAGCCAAGAACTATCTGCGCGGTCCCTCGGCGGTGGCTACACCTTC
CDR3: CASSQELSARSLGGGYTF
size: few
J: TRBJ1-2
V: TRBV4-1
D: .
length: 18

DNA: TGTGCCTGGAGTACCCAGGGGGGTCAGCCCCAGCATTTT
CDR3: CAWSTQGGQPQHF
size: .
J: TRBJ1-5
V: TRBV30
D: TRBD1
length: 13

DNA: TGTGCCAGCAGCCGGGACACCTACTATGGCTACACCTTC
CDR3: CASSRDTYYGYTF
size: .
J: TRBJ1-2
V: TRBV2
D: .
length: 13

DNA: TGTGCTAGTGCTTACAGGGTCTATAATTCACCCCTCCACTTT
CDR3: CASAYRVYNSPLHF
size: .
J: TRBJ1-6
V: TRBV12-5
D: .
length: 14

DNA: TGTGCCAGCAGCGGAGGCGGAGGGAGGGCCAAAACCGGGGAGCTGTTTTTT
CDR3: CASSGGGGRAKTGELFF
size: .
J: TRBJ2-2
V: TRBV9
D: TRBD2
length: 17

DNA: TGTGCCAGCAGTTCTACCTATGGCTACACCTTC
CDR3: CASSSTYGYTF
size: once
J: TRBJ1-2
V: TRBV6-5
D: .
length: 11